The T cell receptor (beta chain) described here comes from a study of regulatory T cells in long-lasting Graves disease. The time point here: newly diagnosed GD, antithyroid drugs for less than 3 months. PBMCs provided the RNA from which the TCR library was made. V lost 1 base and J lost 5; bases outside the gene matches: 15. The germline gives CDR1 LGHDT, CDR2 YNNKEL (reference sequence). This CDR3 has 20 residues. CDR3-region Arm-PCR and iRepertoire HTBI primers produced the TCR beta libraries. From the multiplex PCR reads, TCRdb called clonotypes with MiXCR, one entry per CDR3 protein. Among fewer than 350,000 distinct CDR3 sequences, 18% were seen once, and the ten largest hold less than 40%. Study observations and caveats: Persistent patients shared 2,741 public clonotypes among themselves. Newly diagnosed patients shared fewer, at more than 850. Relative to newly diagnosed Graves' patients, persistent ones had lower TCR diversity.

Notes on this clonotype: Its antigen is not known.

V usage is TRBV3-1 and J usage is TRBJ2-5; 14 nucleotides match TRBD2. This material consisted of peripheral blood mononuclear cells (PBMCs), taken at new diagnosis, from a patient treated with antithyroid drugs. This TCR was recovered from a female donor with Graves disease. The CDR3 loop reads CASSQGPGLAGEFNKETQYF. The CDR3 nucleotides read TGTGCCAGCAGCCAAGGACCGGGACTAGCGGGAGAGTTCAATAAGGAGACCCAGTACTTC.